These 23 T cell receptor beta chains came from one sample sequenced in a study of cytomegalovirus exposure and HLA in healthy donors. Clones were sequenced by immunoSEQ multiplex PCR, and TCRdb holds only the in-frame ones, with some missing. The table includes about 74,000 clones, around 95% detected once. The sample comprised PBMCs. The receptors were sampled from a woman under 30 in good health and CMV-seropositive.

The genes are TRBV7-9 and TRBJ2-1, with TRBD1 as a possible D gene (6 bases). Trimming shortened V by 7 bases and J by 9 bases, and 13 bases separated the two germline ends. CDR1 is SEHNR, CDR2 FQNEAQ, per germline (reference sequence). CDR3 size: 12 residues. The CDR3 protein is CASTSGGAEQFF. CDR3 coding DNA: TGTGCCAGCACCTCTGGGGGCGCTGAGCAGTTCTTC.

The V and J genes are TRBV5-1 and TRBJ1-6; no definite D call. V lost 2 bases and J 8 bases, leaving 14 bases between the germline ends. Germline V gene data show CDR1 as SGHRS and CDR2 as YFSETQ. The CDR3 spans 15 residues. CDR3 nucleotides: TGCGCCAGCAGCTTTTCCCAACTCCGGGATTCACCCCTCCACTTT. Its translation is CASSFSQLRDSPLHF. The full variable domain, rest sourced from reference TRBV5-1 and TRBJ1-6, is KAGVTQTPRYLIKTRGQQVTLSCSPISGHRSVSWYQQTPGQGLQFLFEYFSETQRNKGNFPGRFSGRQFSNSRSEMNVSTLELGDSALYLCASSFSQLRDSPLHFGNGTRLTVT.

The sample holds one count of this clone. The chain has TRBV30 and TRBJ1-4; D unclear. The CDR3 consists of 11 residues. Trimming took off 3 bases at V and 6 bases at J, with 5 bases between the two ends. Germline V CDR1 and CDR2: GTSNPN, SVGIG (reference sequence). DNA of the CDR3: TGTGCCTGGAGCTACGATGAAAAACTGTTTTTT. Amino acids: CAWSYDEKLFF.

This chain joins TRBV30 and TRBJ1-1, with D hard to call. Germline V gives CDR1 GTSNPN, CDR2 SVGIG (reference sequence). V was shortened by 2 bases and J by 0 bases, with 4 bases between the two germline ends. The CDR3 spans 12 residues. CDR3 region: CAWSSLNTEAFF. CDR3 nucleotide sequence: TGTGCCTGGAGTTCCTTGAACACTGAAGCTTTCTTT.

The J gene is TRBJ2-5, the V gene TRBV2; 8 bases fit TRBD1. The CDR3 loop spans 20 amino acids. The germline V gene encodes CDR1 SNHLY and CDR2 FYNNEI. Trimming at V came to 7 bases and at J to 2 bases, leaving 24 bases not matched to a gene. CDR3 protein: CASTVQINVKGQAIQETQYF. CDR3 nucleotides: TGTGCCAGCACGGTCCAAATAAACGTGAAGGGACAGGCCATTCAAGAGACCCAGTACTTC.

The chain combines TRBV7-8 with TRBJ2-2; 9 bases line up with TRBD2. The V gene's germline CDR1 is SGHVS and CDR2 FQNEAQ. The CDR3 is made up of 16 amino acids. The V segment lost 5 bases and the J segment 1 base; nucleotides outside the gene matches: 5. The CDR3 sequence: CASSLRTSENTGELFF. The CDR3, as DNA: TGTGCCAGCAGCCTACGGACTAGCGAGAACACCGGGGAGCTGTTTTTT.

The CDR3 nucleotides read TGTGCCAGTAGTAGCGGGAGCGCACGGGACGATACGCAGTATTTT. It encodes CASSSGSARDDTQYF. V is TRBV19 and J is TRBJ2-3, with 7 bases fitting TRBD2. The ends lost 4 bases at V and 6 bases at J; junction bases unmatched: 10. Germline V CDR1 and CDR2: LNHDA, SQIVND (reference sequence). The CDR3 contains 15 residues.

The chain carries TRBV2 and TRBJ1-1; D gene ambiguous. The V gene lost 7 bases and the J gene lost 6 bases, with 15 bases spanning the gap. There are 13 residues in the CDR3. CDR1 and CDR2 from the germline V gene are SNHLY and FYNNEI. As DNA, the CDR3 is TGTGCCAGCACCGAACGGTTAACGGCTGAAGCTTTCTTT. Protein sequence: CASTERLTAEAFF.

The chain has TRBV2 and TRBJ2-1, with D possibly matching TRBD2 (5 bases). CDR3 length equals 15 residues. Germline V gene sequence: CDR1 SNHLY, CDR2 FYNNEI. Trimming took off 6 bases at V and 5 bases at J, with 17 bases between the two ends. This chain's CDR3 is CASRRGSFMDNEQFF. The CDR3 DNA is TGTGCCAGCAGAAGAGGGTCTTTTATGGACAATGAGCAGTTCTTC.

The chain links TRBV4-2 to TRBJ2-1; D remains ambiguous. This CDR3 contains 11 residues. V gave up 0 bases and J gave up 8 bases, with 2 bases separating them. Germline values: CDR1 LGHNA, CDR2 YNFKEQ. Here the CDR3 reads CASSQDDEQFF. The DNA for the CDR3 is TGTGCCAGCAGCCAAGACGATGAGCAGTTCTTC.

V usage is TRBV27 and J usage is TRBJ2-7, with 9 bases matching TRBD1. V lost 5 bases, J lost 2 bases, and 1 base stayed unmatched. Germline V gene sequence: CDR1 MNHEY, CDR2 SMNVEV (reference sequence). The CDR3 runs 13 residues. CDR3 nucleotide sequence: TGTGCCAGCAGTAGACAGGGGGCCTACGAGCAGTACTTC. This codes for CASSRQGAYEQYF.

The chain joins TRBV19 to TRBJ2-1; a weak D match, TRBD1 (5 bases). Trimming shortened V by 6 bases and J by 3 bases, and 15 bases separated the two germline ends. Germline CDR1 is LNHDA and CDR2 is SQIVND (reference sequence). This CDR3 comprises 15 residues. The CDR3 spells CASSLQGVGYNEQFF. The CDR3, as DNA: TGTGCCAGTAGCCTACAAGGGGTAGGCTACAATGAGCAGTTCTTC.

The chain combines TRBV7-8 with TRBJ1-4; 8 bases fit TRBD1. The V segment lost 3 bases and the J segment 8 bases; nucleotides outside the gene matches: 11. The CDR3 extends over 16 amino acids. The germline gives CDR1 SGHVS, CDR2 FQNEAQ. CDR3 DNA sequence: TGTGCCAGCAGCTTTTCCCGGGACAGGCTCCAAGAAAAACTGTTTTTT. As protein: CASSFSRDRLQEKLFF.

The chain uses TRBV6-5 and TRBJ2-3; TRBD2 matches at 8 bases. The CDR3 runs 15 residues. The J segment lost 9 bases and the V segment lost 8 bases, leaving 16 bases of the junction unmatched. CDR1 is MNHEY, CDR2 SVGAGI, per germline. CDR3 loop: CASWGSGGGSDTQYF. The DNA for the CDR3 is TGTGCCAGCTGGGGATCCGGCGGGGGGTCCGACACGCAGTATTTT.

This clone has a single count. The chain links TRBV18 to TRBJ1-5; D unresolved. This CDR3 has 15 residues. Between the trimmed V and J ends, which lost 6 bases and 3 bases, there was a span of 15 bases. Germline values: CDR1 KGHSH, CDR2 LQKENI. The CDR3 protein is CASSRWAPDNQPQHF. CDR3 nucleotides: TGTGCCAGCTCCCGCTGGGCCCCAGACAATCAGCCCCAGCATTTT.

The count of this clone is one. The genes are TRBV5-1 and TRBJ2-3; 10 bases align to TRBD2. The CDR3 length is 15 residues. Germline assignment: CDR1 SGHRS and CDR2 YFSETQ. The V and J ends lost 5 bases and 6 bases, in that order; junction bases with no gene match: 9. The CDR3: CASSSGGFPGDTQYF. DNA for the CDR3: TGCGCCAGCAGTAGCGGGGGGTTCCCAGGGGATACGCAGTATTTT.

A single count supports this clone. The CDR3 loop is CASRTGGHNPYEQYF. The CDR3 nucleotides are TGTGCCAGCAGAACAGGGGGCCATAACCCCTACGAGCAGTACTTC. The chain joins TRBV6-1 to TRBJ2-7; 9 positions match TRBD1. CDR1 MNHNS and CDR2 SASEGT come from the germline V gene. The trim removed 6 bases at V and 2 bases at J, leaving 8 bases unmatched. CDR3 length equals 15 residues.

The chain uses TRBV2 and TRBJ2-1; TRBD1 matches 8 bases. The CDR3 is 13 amino acids. Germline V CDR1 and CDR2: SNHLY, FYNNEI. V lost 6 bases to trimming and J lost 5 bases; unmatched junction nucleotides: 3. The CDR3 reads CASSGQGDNEQFF. Written as DNA, the CDR3 is TGTGCCAGCAGCGGACAGGGAGACAATGAGCAGTTCTTC.

The rearrangement joins TRBV9 to TRBJ2-1, with a possible D match to TRBD1 (6 bases). Germline values: CDR1 SGDLS, CDR2 YYNGEE. V was shortened by 1 base and J by 2 bases, with 10 bases between the two germline ends. The CDR3 covers 15 residues. The CDR3 here is CASSVQGTTYNEQFF. The CDR3 nucleotides read TGTGCCAGCAGCGTACAGGGGACCACCTACAATGAGCAGTTCTTC.

V is TRBV7-2 and J is TRBJ2-5, with no clear D. CDR3 length equals 14 residues. Trimming stripped 1 base from V and 5 bases from J, with 11 bases between. In germline, CDR1 is SGHTA, CDR2 FQGNSA. In DNA, the CDR3 is TGTGCCAGCAGCTTAGTGTGGCTCGGGGAGACCCAGTACTTC. Amino acid sequence: CASSLVWLGETQYF.

The chain joins TRBV29-1 to TRBJ2-7; TRBD2 might be the D (6 bases). The CDR3 sequence is 12 residues long. V was clipped by 3 bases and J by 2 bases, with 8 bases between them. In germline, CDR1 is SQVTM, CDR2 ANQGSEA. In DNA form, the CDR3 reads TGCAGCGTTGAGACGGGGGCCTACGAGCAGTACTTC. Encoded protein: CSVETGAYEQYF.

This chain links TRBV12-5 with TRBJ2-4, with a weak D call TRBD1 (6 bases). The CDR3 length is 16 residues. Germline assignment: CDR1 LGHNT and CDR2 FRNRAP. Trimming left V 2 bases short and J 4 bases short, with 15 bases between. CDR3 protein: CASGLSPGHLKNIQYF. The CDR3 coding sequence is TGTGCTAGTGGTTTGTCCCCGGGACACCTAAAAAACATTCAGTACTTC.

The J gene is TRBJ2-1, the V gene TRBV7-3; TRBD2 matches 7 bases. Germline loops: CDR1 SGHTA, CDR2 FQGTGA. The J segment lost 2 bases and the V segment lost 2 bases, leaving 9 bases of the junction unmatched. This CDR3 is 17 amino acids long. CDR3 in amino acids: CASSLGGGGGAYNEQFF. The CDR3 DNA follows: TGTGCCAGCAGCTTAGGGGGGGGAGGCGGGGCCTACAATGAGCAGTTCTTC.